What follows describes a single T cell receptor (beta chain). Using immunoSEQ multiplex PCR, the repertoire was profiled, and TCRdb retains in-frame clones only, with some absent. The data contain under 65,000 clones, roughly 82% of them singletons. These data come from a study of blood T cell repertoires in COVID-19. Study summary: The United States, Italy and Spain provided the acute and convalescent COVID-19 samples.

The CDR3 runs 15 residues. CDR1 LNHDA and CDR2 SQIVND come from the germline V gene (reference sequence). V gave up 7 bases and J gave up 2 bases, with 16 bases separating them. The sequence was collected from a woman aged 55 to 70 with acute or convalescent COVID-19. V gene TRBV19 combines with J gene TRBJ2-3; D is perhaps TRBD2 (5 bases). The sample taken for sequencing was peripheral blood. Here the CDR3 reads CASNHSRGTTDTQYF. DNA for the CDR3: TGTGCCAGTAATCATTCACGGGGTACCACAGATACGCAGTATTTT.